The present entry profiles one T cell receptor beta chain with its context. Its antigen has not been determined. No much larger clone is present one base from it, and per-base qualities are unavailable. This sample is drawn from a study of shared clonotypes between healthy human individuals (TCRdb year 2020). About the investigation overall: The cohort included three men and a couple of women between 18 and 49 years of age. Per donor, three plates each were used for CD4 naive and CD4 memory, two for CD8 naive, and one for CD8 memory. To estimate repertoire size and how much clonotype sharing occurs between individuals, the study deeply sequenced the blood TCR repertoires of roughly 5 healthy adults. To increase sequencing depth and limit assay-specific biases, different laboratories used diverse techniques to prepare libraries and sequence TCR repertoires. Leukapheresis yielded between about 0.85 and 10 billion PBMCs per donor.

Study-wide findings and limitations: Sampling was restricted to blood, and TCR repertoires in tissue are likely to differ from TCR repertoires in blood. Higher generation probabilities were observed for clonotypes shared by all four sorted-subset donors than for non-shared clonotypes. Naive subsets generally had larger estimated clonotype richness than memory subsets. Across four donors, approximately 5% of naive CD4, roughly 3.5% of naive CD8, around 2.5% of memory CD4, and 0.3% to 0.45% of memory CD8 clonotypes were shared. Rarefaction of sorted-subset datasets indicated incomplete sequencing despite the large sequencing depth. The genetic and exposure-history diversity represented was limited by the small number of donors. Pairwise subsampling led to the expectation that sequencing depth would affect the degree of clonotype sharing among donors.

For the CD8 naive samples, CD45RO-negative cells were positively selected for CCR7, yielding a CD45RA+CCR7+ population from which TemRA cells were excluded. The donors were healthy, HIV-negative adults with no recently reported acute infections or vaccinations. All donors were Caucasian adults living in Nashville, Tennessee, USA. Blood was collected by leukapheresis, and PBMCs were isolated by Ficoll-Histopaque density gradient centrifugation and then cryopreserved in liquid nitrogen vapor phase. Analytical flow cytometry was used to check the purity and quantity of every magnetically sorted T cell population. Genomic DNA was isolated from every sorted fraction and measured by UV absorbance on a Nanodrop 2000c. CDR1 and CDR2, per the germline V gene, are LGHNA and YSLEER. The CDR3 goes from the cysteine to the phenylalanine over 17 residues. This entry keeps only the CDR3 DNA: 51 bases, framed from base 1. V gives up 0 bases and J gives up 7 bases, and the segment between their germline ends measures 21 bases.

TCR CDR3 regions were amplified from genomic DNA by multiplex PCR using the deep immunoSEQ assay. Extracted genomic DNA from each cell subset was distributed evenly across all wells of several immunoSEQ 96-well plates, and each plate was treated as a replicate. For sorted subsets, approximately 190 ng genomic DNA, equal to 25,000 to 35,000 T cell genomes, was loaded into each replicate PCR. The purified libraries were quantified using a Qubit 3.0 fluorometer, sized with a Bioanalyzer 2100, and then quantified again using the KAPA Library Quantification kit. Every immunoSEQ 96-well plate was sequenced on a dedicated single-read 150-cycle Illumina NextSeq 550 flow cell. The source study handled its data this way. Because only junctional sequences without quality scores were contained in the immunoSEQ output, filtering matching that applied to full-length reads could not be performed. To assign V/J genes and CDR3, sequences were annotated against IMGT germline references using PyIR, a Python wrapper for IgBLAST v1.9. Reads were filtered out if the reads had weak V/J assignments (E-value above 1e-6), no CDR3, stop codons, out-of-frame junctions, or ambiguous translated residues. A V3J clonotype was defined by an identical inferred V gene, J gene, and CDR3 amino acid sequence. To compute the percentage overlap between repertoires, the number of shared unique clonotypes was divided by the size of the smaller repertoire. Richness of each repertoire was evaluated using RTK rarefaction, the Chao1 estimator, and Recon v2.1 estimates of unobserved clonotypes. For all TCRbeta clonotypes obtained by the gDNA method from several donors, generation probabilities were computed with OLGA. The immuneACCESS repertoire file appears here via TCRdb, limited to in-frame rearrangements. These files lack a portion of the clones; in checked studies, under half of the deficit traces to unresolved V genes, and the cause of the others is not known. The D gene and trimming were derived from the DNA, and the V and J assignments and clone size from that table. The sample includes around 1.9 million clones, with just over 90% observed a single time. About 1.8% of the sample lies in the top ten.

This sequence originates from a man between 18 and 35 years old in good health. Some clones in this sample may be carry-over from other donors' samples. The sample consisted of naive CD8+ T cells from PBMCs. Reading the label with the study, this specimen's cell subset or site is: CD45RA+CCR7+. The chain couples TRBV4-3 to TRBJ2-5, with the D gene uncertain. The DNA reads TGCGCCAGCAGCCAAGATCGGACCGCGACACCGGCTACGACCCAGTACTTC. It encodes CASSQDRTATPATTQYF.